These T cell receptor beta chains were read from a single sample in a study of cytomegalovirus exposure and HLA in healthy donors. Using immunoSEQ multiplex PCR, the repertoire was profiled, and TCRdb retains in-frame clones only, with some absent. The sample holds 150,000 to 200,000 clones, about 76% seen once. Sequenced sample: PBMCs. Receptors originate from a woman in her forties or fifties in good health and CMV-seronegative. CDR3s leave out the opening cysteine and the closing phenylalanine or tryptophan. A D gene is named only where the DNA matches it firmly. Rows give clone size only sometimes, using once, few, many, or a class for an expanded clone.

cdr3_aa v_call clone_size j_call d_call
ASSEEGPPDTEAF TRBV2 few TRBJ1-1 NA
ASSVAAGDQPQH TRBV9 NA TRBJ1-5 NA
ASSPVEGTDTQY TRBV18 NA TRBJ2-3 NA
ASSPRTTHEQY TRBV7-6 NA TRBJ2-7 NA
ASSLRTGTGVYNEQF TRBV7-9 NA TRBJ2-1 TRBD1
ASSPSPTGISYEQY TRBV18 NA TRBJ2-7 TRBD1
ASSARTETYEQY TRBV6-1 few NA NA
ASSLSGTGWDGQF TRBV27 NA TRBJ2-1 TRBD1
ASSLAPGLAGFSSYNEQF TRBV7-6 NA TRBJ2-1 TRBD2
ASSLGTRPGELF TRBV27 few TRBJ2-2 TRBD2
ASRSRDLAQETQY TRBV2 NA TRBJ2-5 NA
ASSYRQGNTGELF TRBV7-8 few TRBJ2-2 NA
ASTSGYNYGYT TRBV10-2 NA TRBJ1-2 NA